This T cell receptor (beta chain) derives from a study of blood T cell repertoires in COVID-19 (dated by TCRdb to 2020 to 2021). About the study as a whole: Samples covering the acute and convalescent phases of COVID-19 were provided by collaborators in the United States, Italy and Spain. The material from the prospective study consisted of cDNA or gDNA derived from T cells, B-cell-depleted T cells, or PBMCs. The dataset comprised deeply sampled blood TCRbeta repertoires from subjects exposed to, actively infected with, or recovered from COVID-19. The repertoires were released in a freely available public database meant as a resource for research on the immune response to SARS-CoV-2. Samples were obtained from the ongoing ImmuneRACE study (first 160 participants) and from about 1,300 subjects provided by 6 global collaborators. A de-identified subject ID, COVID-19 status, age in years and sex were almost always included in the sample metadata. Where HLA class I and class II types were available, the types were taken from metadata supplied by the sample provider, not from assay-based typing. Broad study findings and their caveats: The amount of clinical and demographic metadata varied by source and participant and was provided uncurated.

Collaborating institutions collected whole blood in K2EDTA tubes following their own protocols. For TCRbeta analysis, collaborator samples were shipped as frozen whole blood, as isolated PBMCs, or as DNA extracted from either sample type. To note about this clone: The antigen it binds to is not known. Per-base qualities were not stored, and no clone one base away is much larger.

TCRbeta CDR3 regions were amplified from genomic DNA by means of the immunoSEQ Assay, a bias-controlled multiplex PCR. The original methods were these. The number of nucleated cells in each sample was estimated by amplification of reference gene primers within the assay. To quantify the absolute abundance of each unique TCRbeta CDR3 rearrangement, sequence reads were collapsed and filtered. For each sample, productive Simpson clonality was calculated as the square root of Simpson's diversity index across productive rearrangements. TCRdb stores this immuneACCESS table with in-frame sequences only. Part of the clones is absent; in the studies checked, under half of the shortfall reflects unresolved V genes, and no reason is known for the rest. D and trimming were read from the DNA, whereas the V and J calls and clone size are those reported in that table. This sample holds approximately 61,000 clones; over 80% were observed only once. The ten biggest clones cover less than 6.5% of the sample.

In the germline V gene, CDR1 corresponds to MNHEY and CDR2 to SVGAGI. V and J are truncated by 0 bases and 7 bases respectively, leaving an intervening sequence of 18 bases. The CDR3 runs 16 amino acids, cysteine and phenylalanine included. Left in the record is the CDR3 DNA by itself, 48 bases read in frame from the first base. The V and J segments used are TRBV6-5 and TRBJ1-1; a weak D assignment points to TRBD1 (6 bases agree). The sequenced sample consisted of peripheral blood. This clonotype was sampled from a man aged 65-85 years with acute or convalescent COVID-19. The DNA sequence is TGTGCCAGCAGTTACTCCCCTAGCAGGGACAACTTTGAAGCTTTCTTT. This translates into CASSYSPSRDNFEAFF.